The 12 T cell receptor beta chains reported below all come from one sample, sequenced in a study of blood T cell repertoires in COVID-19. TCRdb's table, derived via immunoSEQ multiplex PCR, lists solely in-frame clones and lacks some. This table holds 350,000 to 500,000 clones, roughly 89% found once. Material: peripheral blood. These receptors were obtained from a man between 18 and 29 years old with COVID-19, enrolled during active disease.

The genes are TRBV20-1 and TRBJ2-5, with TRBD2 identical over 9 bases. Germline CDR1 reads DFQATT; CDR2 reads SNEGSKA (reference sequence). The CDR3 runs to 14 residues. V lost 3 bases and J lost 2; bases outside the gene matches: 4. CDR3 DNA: TGCAGTGCTAGTCTAGCGGGGAAACAAGAGACCCAGTACTTC. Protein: CSASLAGKQETQYF.

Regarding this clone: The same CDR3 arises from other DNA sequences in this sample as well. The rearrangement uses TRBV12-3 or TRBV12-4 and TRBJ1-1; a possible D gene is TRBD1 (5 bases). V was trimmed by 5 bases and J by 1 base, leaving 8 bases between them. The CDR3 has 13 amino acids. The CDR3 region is CASSPTGNTEAFF. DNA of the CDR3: TGTGCCAGCAGTCCAACAGGGAACACTGAAGCTTTCTTT.

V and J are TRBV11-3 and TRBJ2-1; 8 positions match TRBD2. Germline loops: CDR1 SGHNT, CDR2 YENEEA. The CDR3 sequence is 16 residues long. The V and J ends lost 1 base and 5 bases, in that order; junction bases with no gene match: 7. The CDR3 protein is CASSLGFGGAHNEQFF. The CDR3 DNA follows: TGTGCCAGCAGCTTAGGTTTCGGGGGGGCCCACAATGAGCAGTTCTTC. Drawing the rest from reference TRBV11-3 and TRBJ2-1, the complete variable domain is EAGVVQSPRYKIIEKKQPVAFWCNPISGHNTLYWYLQNLGQGPELLIRYENEEAVDDSQLPKDRFSAERLKGVDSTLKIQPAELGDSAVYLCASSLGFGGAHNEQFFGPGTRLTVL.

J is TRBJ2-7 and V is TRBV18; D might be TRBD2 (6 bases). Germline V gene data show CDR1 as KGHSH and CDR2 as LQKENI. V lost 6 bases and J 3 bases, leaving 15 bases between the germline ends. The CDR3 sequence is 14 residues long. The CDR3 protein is CASSQTSRVYEQYF. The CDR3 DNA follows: TGTGCCAGCTCGCAGACTAGTCGGGTCTACGAGCAGTACTTC.

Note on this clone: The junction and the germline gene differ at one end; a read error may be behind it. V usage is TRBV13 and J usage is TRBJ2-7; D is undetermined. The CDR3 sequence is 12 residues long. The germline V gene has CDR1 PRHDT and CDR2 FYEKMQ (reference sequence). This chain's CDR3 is CASSLGLAEQYF. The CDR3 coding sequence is TGTGCCAGCAGCCTAGGTTTGGCCGAGCAGTACTTC. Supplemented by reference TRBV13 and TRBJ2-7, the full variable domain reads AAGVIQSPRHLIKEKRETATLKCYPIPRHDTVYWYQQGPGQDPQFLISFYEKMQSDKGSIPDRFSAQQFSDYHSELNMSSLELGDSALYFCASSLGLAEQYFGPGTRLTVT.

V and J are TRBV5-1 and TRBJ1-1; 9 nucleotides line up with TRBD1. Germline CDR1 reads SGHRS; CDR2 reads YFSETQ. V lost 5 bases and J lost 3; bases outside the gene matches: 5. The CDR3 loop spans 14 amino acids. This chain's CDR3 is CASRTGGSDTEAFF. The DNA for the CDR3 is TGCGCCAGCAGGACAGGGGGGTCGGACACTGAAGCTTTCTTT.

CDR3 sequence (DNA): TGTGCCAGCGGATTGGGTAACCCGGGCACCGGGGAGCTGTTTTTT. Its translation: CASGLGNPGTGELFF. The chain has TRBV7-9 and TRBJ2-2; D call uncertain. V was shortened by 8 bases and J by 4 bases, with 17 bases between the two germline ends. CDR1 is SEHNR, CDR2 FQNEAQ, per germline (reference sequence). The CDR3 has 15 amino acids. Based on the CDR3 plus reference TRBV7-9 and TRBJ2-2, the full variable domain is DTGVSQNPRHKITKRGQNVTFRCDPISEHNRLYWYRQTLGQGPEFLTYFQNEAQLEKSRLLSDRFSAERPKGSFSTLEIQRTEQGDSAMYLCASGLGNPGTGELFFGEGSRLTVL.

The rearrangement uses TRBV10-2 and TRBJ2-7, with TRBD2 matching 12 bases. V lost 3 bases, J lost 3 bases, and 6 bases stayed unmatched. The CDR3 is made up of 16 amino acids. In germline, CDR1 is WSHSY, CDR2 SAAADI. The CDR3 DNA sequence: TGCGCCAGCAGTGATTTCGGACTAGCGGGACACTACGAGCAGTACTTC. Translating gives CASSDFGLAGHYEQYF.

The chain's CDR3 is CASSQGDRMHRAYNEQFF. In DNA form, the CDR3 reads TGTGCCAGCAGCCAAGGTGACAGGATGCATAGAGCCTACAATGAGCAGTTCTTC. The chain has TRBV14 and TRBJ2-1; tentative D call: TRBD1 (6 bases). CDR3 length equals 18 residues. The V and J ends lost 1 base and 2 bases respectively, with 18 bases between them. From germline, CDR1 is SGHDN and CDR2 FVKESK.

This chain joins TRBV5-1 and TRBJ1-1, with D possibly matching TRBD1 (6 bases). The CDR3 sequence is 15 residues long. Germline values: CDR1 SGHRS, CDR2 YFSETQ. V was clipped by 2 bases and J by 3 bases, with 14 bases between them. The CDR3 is CASSLTGNWDTEAFF. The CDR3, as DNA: TGCGCCAGCAGCTTAACAGGGAACTGGGACACTGAAGCTTTCTTT.

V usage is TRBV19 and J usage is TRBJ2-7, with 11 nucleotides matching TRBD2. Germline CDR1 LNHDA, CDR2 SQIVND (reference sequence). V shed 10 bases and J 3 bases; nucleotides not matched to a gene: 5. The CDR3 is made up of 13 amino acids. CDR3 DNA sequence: TGTGCCACAACCGGGACTAGCGGCTACGAGCAGTACTTC. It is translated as CATTGTSGYEQYF.

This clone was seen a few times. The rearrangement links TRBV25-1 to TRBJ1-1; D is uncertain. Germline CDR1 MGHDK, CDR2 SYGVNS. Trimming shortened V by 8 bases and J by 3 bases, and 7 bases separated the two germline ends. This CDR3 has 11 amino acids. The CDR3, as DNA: TGTGCCAGCGAGTTATACACTGAAGCTTTCTTT. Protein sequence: CASELYTEAFF.